This T cell receptor (beta chain) was identified in a study of blood T cell repertoires in COVID-19. The overall study: Sites across the United States, Italy and Spain contributed samples from acute and convalescent COVID-19.

Trimming left V 7 bases short and J 0 bases short, with 4 bases between. This CDR3 is 12 amino acids long. Per germline, CDR1 LGHDT and CDR2 YNNKEL (reference sequence). The table came from immunoSEQ multiplex PCR; TCRdb's copy has only in-frame clones and leaves some out. The sample has about 470,000 clones, about 85% seen once; the top ten hold 0.7%. Everyone who took part was roughly 18 to 89 years old, and they came from about two dozen US areas. Each participant's cohort was designated according to participant-reported clinical history. What the recovered Cohort 3 donors had was two negative PCRs, clearance, or symptom resolution.

Material: PBMCs or T cells enriched from blood (not recorded which). The source is a woman aged 18-29 years who had recovered from COVID-19. This chain connects TRBV3-1 (or the pseudogene TRBV3-2) to TRBJ1-3; no clear D gene. The CDR3 loop reads CASTSSGNTIYF. CDR3 in DNA: TGTGCCAGCACGTCCTCTGGAAACACCATATATTTT.